One sample yielded the 23 T cell receptor beta chains listed below, sequenced in a study of blood T cell repertoires in COVID-19. This table comes from immunoSEQ multiplex PCR, and its TCRdb copy is limited to in-frame clones, with some not included. This table has 60,000 to 70,000 clones, roughly 84% appearing once. Sequencing input: peripheral blood. The source is a man between 50 and 59 years old with active COVID-19.

The sample holds one count of this clone. The chain is built from TRBV3-1 (or the pseudogene TRBV3-2) and TRBJ2-7; D remains ambiguous. CDR1 LGHDT and CDR2 YNNKEL come from the germline V gene (reference sequence). The CDR3 spans 15 residues. V lost 2 bases to trimming and J lost 4 bases, with 15 bases between them. CDR3 nucleotides: TGTGCCAGCAGCCAAAATTACGTACTAAGGTACGAGCAGTACTTC. It codes for CASSQNYVLRYEQYF.

The sample holds one count of this clone. The chain has TRBV7-9 and TRBJ2-5, with TRBD2 matching 8 bases. The CDR3 has 13 residues. Looked up from germline, CDR1 is SEHNR and CDR2 is FQNEAQ (reference sequence). After removal of 5 bases from V and 3 bases from J, the junction contained 2 bases not matched to a gene. CDR3 nucleotides: TGTGCCAGCAGCCTTAGCGGGGAAGAGACCCAGTACTTC. This encodes CASSLSGEETQYF.

The genes are TRBV25-1 and TRBJ1-3; D is unresolved. The ends were cut back, 2 bases at V and 0 bases at J, with 8 bases in the middle. The germline gives CDR1 MGHDK, CDR2 SYGVNS. The CDR3 is 15 residues long. CDR3 nucleotide sequence: TGTGCCAGCAGTGAAATACAGAGCTCTGGAAACACCATATATTTT. This gives the protein CASSEIQSSGNTIYF.

This rearrangement joins TRBV27 to TRBJ2-7, with 9 bases identical to TRBD1. Germline trimming cut 6 bases from V and 7 bases from J; bases unmatched to any gene: 7. Germline V lookup: CDR1 MNHEY, CDR2 SMNVEV (reference sequence). The CDR3 is 13 residues long. CDR3 DNA: TGTGCCAGCAGGGGTACAGGGGGCCGGGAGCAGTACTTC. Amino acids: CASRGTGGREQYF.

This chain connects TRBV4-2 to TRBJ1-1, with D possibly being TRBD1 (5 bases). Trimming cost V 4 bases and J 1 base, with 16 bases left between them. The CDR3 is 16 residues long. Germline lookup yields CDR1 LGHNA and CDR2 YNFKEQ. CDR3: CASSLPAVGANTEAFF. The CDR3 DNA follows: TGTGCCAGCAGCCTCCCAGCAGTAGGGGCGAACACTGAAGCTTTCTTT.

The gene calls are TRBV2 and TRBJ1-3; 9 bases fit TRBD1. The V and J ends lost 3 bases and 8 bases, in that order; junction bases with no gene match: 5. This CDR3 is built from 14 residues. Germline V CDR1 and CDR2: SNHLY, FYNNEI. CDR3 in amino acids: CASSDGTGRHTIYF. DNA of the CDR3: TGTGCCAGCAGTGACGGGACAGGGAGGCACACCATATATTTT.

This clone came up a few times. The chain employs TRBV5-4 and TRBJ1-4; D remains ambiguous. Looked up from germline, CDR1 is SGHNT and CDR2 is YYREEE (reference sequence). The CDR3 consists of 16 residues. Trimming took 1 base from V and 6 from J, leaving 16 bases between them. The CDR3, as DNA: TGTGCCAGCAGCTTGAAGAGGGAGGGAAGACATGAAAAACTGTTTTTT. Its translation is CASSLKREGRHEKLFF.

This rearrangement joins TRBV6-1 to TRBJ1-3; D may be TRBD1 (5 bases). The CDR3 is made up of 13 amino acids. Trimming removed 2 bases from V and 3 bases from J, with 5 bases in between. Per germline, CDR1 MNHNS and CDR2 SASEGT. The CDR3 protein is CASSEQGGNTIYF. The CDR3, as DNA: TGTGCCAGCAGTGAACAGGGTGGAAACACCATATATTTT.

The DNA of the CDR3 is TGTGCCAGCAGTTACTACCAGGGAGGCGAGACCCAGTACTTC. Translating gives CASSYYQGGETQYF. This chain joins TRBV6-2 or TRBV6-3 and TRBJ2-5; D is possibly TRBD2 (6 bases). This CDR3 comprises 14 residues. Looked up from germline, CDR1 is MNHEY and CDR2 is SVGEGT. V gave up 1 base and J gave up 5 bases, with 11 bases separating them.

V usage is TRBV19 and J usage is TRBJ2-3; 11 nucleotides align to TRBD2. With 5 bases clipped from V and 1 base from J, the junction kept 2 bases outside the gene matches. The germline gives CDR1 LNHDA, CDR2 SQIVND (reference sequence). The CDR3 loop spans 15 amino acids. The CDR3 nucleotides read TGTGCCAGTAGTTCGACTAGCGGGGGCACAGATACGCAGTATTTT. It is translated as CASSSTSGGTDTQYF.

CDR3 protein: CASHKGIANTGELFF. As DNA, the CDR3 is TGTGCCAGCCACAAGGGGATCGCGAACACCGGGGAGCTGTTTTTT. This chain uses TRBV11-3 with TRBJ2-2, with D maybe TRBD1 (5 bases). Trimming pared 8 bases from V and 0 bases from J, leaving 13 bases between. Germline loops: CDR1 SGHNT, CDR2 YENEEA. The CDR3 is made up of 15 amino acids. The full variable domain, completed using reference TRBV11-3 and TRBJ2-2, is EAGVVQSPRYKIIEKKQPVAFWCNPISGHNTLYWYLQNLGQGPELLIRYENEEAVDDSQLPKDRFSAERLKGVDSTLKIQPAELGDSAVYLCASHKGIANTGELFFGEGSRLTVL.

CDR3 nucleotides: TGTGCCAGCAGTTCAGCCGGGACAGATAAACATTTT. It encodes CASSSAGTDKHF. The chain is built from TRBV28 and TRBJ1-5; TRBD1 agrees at 7 bases. CDR1 MDHEN and CDR2 SYDVKM come from the germline V gene. Trimming removed 4 bases from V and 16 bases from J; junction bases left unmatched: 10. The CDR3 has 12 amino acids. Looking up the rest from reference TRBV28 and TRBJ1-5 gives the full variable domain: DVKVTQSSRYLVKRTGEKVFLECVQDMDHENMFWYRQDPGLGLRLIYFSYDVKMKEKGDIPEGYSVSREKKERFSLILESASTNQTSMYLCASSSAGTDKHFGDGTRLSIL.

The V and J genes are TRBV27 and TRBJ1-1; TRBD1 is a possible D gene (5 bases). Germline CDR1 reads MNHEY; CDR2 reads SMNVEV (reference sequence). The CDR3 is made up of 15 amino acids. V shed 6 bases and J shed 3 bases, with 17 bases lying between them. In DNA form, the CDR3 reads TGTGCCAGCAGCAAGACAGTGAGAGGCGACACTGAAGCTTTCTTT. Its protein product is CASSKTVRGDTEAFF.

The table lists this clone with a few counts. This rearrangement joins TRBV6-5 to TRBJ1-3; D uncertain. The CDR3 is 15 amino acids. In germline, CDR1 is MNHEY, CDR2 SVGAGI. V lost 6 bases to trimming and J lost 2 bases, with 14 bases between them. DNA of the CDR3: TGTGCCAGCAGCCGAAGCACGGGAACTGGAAACACCATATATTTT. Its protein is CASSRSTGTGNTIYF.

V and J are TRBV19 and TRBJ2-7, with 7 bases that match TRBD2. The CDR3 runs to 15 residues. Trimming removed 5 bases from V and 6 bases from J; junction bases left unmatched: 13. CDR1 and CDR2 (germline): LNHDA, SQIVND (reference sequence). In nucleotides, the CDR3 is TGTGCCAGTAGTCCTGTGTTGGGAGGGCCCAGCGAGCAGTACTTC. It is translated as CASSPVLGGPSEQYF.

The chain has TRBV12-3 or TRBV12-4 and TRBJ2-3; TRBD2 might be the D (5 bases). V was clipped by 3 bases and J by 5 bases, with 9 bases between them. The CDR3 consists of 13 residues. The CDR3 sequence: CASSLEVGDTQYF. CDR3 coding DNA: TGTGCCAGCAGTTTGGAGGTGGGAGATACGCAGTATTTT.

This clone occurred a few times. V gene TRBV2 combines with J gene TRBJ1-1; no definite D call. The V end was cut by 6 bases, the J end by 6 bases, with 11 bases between. Germline lookup yields CDR1 SNHLY and CDR2 FYNNEI. The CDR3 consists of 12 residues. CDR3 sequence: CASRADMAEAFF. The CDR3 bases are TGTGCCAGCAGGGCCGACATGGCTGAAGCTTTCTTT.

Only one count was recorded for this clone. V gene TRBV10-3 combines with J gene TRBJ2-2; D possibly corresponds to TRBD1 (5 bases). Germline V gene data show CDR1 as ENHRY and CDR2 as SYGVKD. CDR3 size: 13 residues. V dropped 10 bases and J dropped 6 bases, with 15 bases sitting between them. CDR3 sequence reads: CATQGSEAGELFF. In DNA, the CDR3 is TGTGCCACGCAGGGTTCTGAGGCCGGGGAGCTGTTTTTT.

The J gene is TRBJ1-6, the V gene TRBV6-5; no definite D call. The CDR3 spans 13 residues. Germline values: CDR1 MNHEY, CDR2 SVGAGI. V lost 5 bases and J lost 5, with 7 bases in between. As DNA, the CDR3 is TGTGCCAGCAGTACAGCAGATAATTCACCCCTCCACTTT. Its protein is CASSTADNSPLHF.

A word on this clone: An end of the junction differs from the germline gene, which may be a read error. The chain couples TRBV4-1 to TRBJ2-3; 8 bases are a match to TRBD2. CDR3 length: 14 amino acids. Per germline, CDR1 MGHRA and CDR2 YSYEKL. CDR3 region: CASRQAGVKDTQYF. CDR3 nucleotide sequence: TGCGCCAGCAGGCAAGCGGGAGTAAAAGATACGCAGTATTTT.

This rearrangement joins TRBV10-2 to TRBJ2-4; tentative D call: TRBD2 (6 bases). The CDR3 has 15 amino acids. Trimming shortened V by 4 bases and J by 2 bases, and 12 bases separated the two germline ends. The V gene's germline CDR1 is WSHSY and CDR2 SAAADI. CDR3 sequence reads: CASSVSGNTKNIQYF. CDR3 in DNA: TGCGCCAGCAGTGTTAGCGGCAATACCAAAAACATTCAGTACTTC.

The chain recombines TRBV6-1 with TRBJ2-3; 9 positions agree with TRBD2. V trimming: 5 bases; J trimming: 4 bases; junction bases outside the gene matches: 7. Looked up from germline, CDR1 is MNHNS and CDR2 is SASEGT. This CDR3 is built from 15 residues. The CDR3 protein is CASSFAGGRADTQYF. The CDR3 DNA reads as TGTGCCAGCAGTTTCGCGGGGGGGCGGGCAGATACGCAGTATTTT.

This sequence joins TRBV18 and TRBJ1-1; unclear D gene. CDR1 and CDR2 (germline): KGHSH, LQKENI. With 5 bases removed from V and 4 bases from J, the gap between germline ends came to 8 bases. The CDR3 is 12 amino acids. Written as DNA, the CDR3 is TGTGCCAGCTCAGAGGAGCGCACTGAAGCTTTCTTT. It yields the protein CASSEERTEAFF.